The 18 T cell receptor beta chains below come from one sample, sequenced in a study of cytomegalovirus exposure and HLA in healthy donors. 13 Jbeta primers and 60 Vbeta primers were used for the PCR. Generated by immunoSEQ multiplex PCR, the TCRdb table keeps only in-frame clones and is missing some. The sample shows 150,000 to 200,000 clones, around four fifths of them seen only once. The material sequenced was PBMCs. The receptors derive from a woman aged 30 to 39 in good health and CMV-seropositive.

This chain connects TRBV6-5 to TRBJ1-5; D might be TRBD1 (6 bases). CDR1 is MNHEY and CDR2 is SVGAGI in the germline V gene. Trimming took off 5 bases at V and 7 bases at J, with 12 bases between the two ends. This CDR3 is 13 amino acids long. CDR3 nucleotide sequence: TGTGCCAGCAGTACAGGGTTCGGGCAGCCCCAGCATTTT. Encoded protein: CASSTGFGQPQHF.

The V gene is TRBV7-8, the J gene TRBJ2-5; D may be TRBD1 (7 bases). The CDR3 has 17 residues. From germline, CDR1 is SGHVS and CDR2 FQNEAQ. V lost 5 bases and J lost 5, with 24 bases in between. Written as DNA, the CDR3 is TGTGCCAGCAGCCCGCGGGGCGCAGGGGGTTTTCGGGAGACCCAGTACTTC. Residues: CASSPRGAGGFRETQYF.

The chain couples TRBV19 to TRBJ2-7; D may be TRBD1 (5 bases). Germline V gene lookup returns CDR1 LNHDA and CDR2 SQIVND (reference sequence). CDR3 size: 12 residues. The germline V and J ends were trimmed by 5 bases and 9 bases, with 14 bases remaining between them. The CDR3 DNA reads as TGTGCCAGTAGTCAAGGGCAGGGTGGGCAGTACTTC. Protein product: CASSQGQGGQYF.

The chain recombines TRBV6-1 with TRBJ2-1, with 10 bases matching TRBD2. The CDR3 contains 14 residues. Trimming at V came to 10 bases and at J to 4 bases, leaving 7 bases not matched to a gene. CDR1 and CDR2 (germline): MNHNS, SASEGT. DNA of the CDR3: TGTGCCACCCGAGCGGGAGGGCAATACAATGAGCAGTTCTTC. Translating it yields CATRAGGQYNEQFF.

The chain employs TRBV27 and TRBJ2-4, with TRBD2 matching over 7 bases. Germline V lookup: CDR1 MNHEY, CDR2 SMNVEV (reference sequence). With V trimmed by 10 bases and J by 2 bases, 5 bases remained unmatched. The CDR3 consists of 13 residues. CDR3 region: CATPAGTKNIQYF. The CDR3 nucleotides read TGTGCCACCCCAGCGGGAACCAAAAACATTCAGTACTTC.

The rearrangement joins TRBV9 to TRBJ2-5, with unresolved D. This CDR3 has 13 residues. CDR1 and CDR2 (germline): SGDLS, YYNGEE. Trimming left V 0 bases short and J 3 bases short, with 6 bases between. The CDR3 DNA reads TGTGCCAGCAGCGTAGAAGAGGAAGAGACCCAGTACTTC. Protein: CASSVEEEETQYF.

The chain has TRBV6-6 and TRBJ2-7, with 13 bases lining up with TRBD2. This CDR3 region has 16 residues. The V segment lost 7 bases and the J segment 5 bases; nucleotides outside the gene matches: 11. Germline CDR1 is MNHNY and CDR2 is SVGAGI (reference sequence). This chain's CDR3 is CASNYNGLAGADEQYF. DNA for the CDR3: TGTGCCAGCAACTACAATGGACTAGCGGGAGCCGACGAGCAGTACTTC.

J is TRBJ1-4 and V is TRBV11-3, with a possible D match to TRBD1 (6 bases). V was cut by 1 base and J by 8 bases, with 14 bases left in between. The CDR3 is 15 amino acids. Germline values: CDR1 SGHNT, CDR2 YENEEA. The CDR3 DNA reads TGTGCCAGCAGCTTAGGACTCTCCGACAGGGAAAAACTGTTTTTT. Translating it yields CASSLGLSDREKLFF.

This chain links TRBV6-5 with TRBJ2-5; the match to TRBD2 covers 11 bases. The germline gives CDR1 MNHEY, CDR2 SVGAGI. CDR3 length: 15 residues. Unmatched junction bases numbered 11, after V lost 7 bases and J lost 7 bases. The CDR3 sequence is CASTLGLAADTTQYF. The DNA for the CDR3 is TGTGCCAGCACCCTGGGACTAGCGGCAGATACGACCCAGTACTTC.

This chain connects TRBV9 to TRBJ2-6, with no clear D. The germline gives CDR1 SGDLS, CDR2 YYNGEE. V was clipped by 6 bases and J by 0 bases, with 10 bases between them. The CDR3 extends over 15 amino acids. The CDR3 DNA is TGTGCCAGCACCGGGTCATACTCTGGGGCCAACGTCCTGACTTTC. It codes for CASTGSYSGANVLTF.

This chain connects TRBV5-1 to TRBJ2-1, with D maybe TRBD1 (5 bases). The CDR3 runs 11 residues. Germline V CDR1 and CDR2: SGHRS, YFSETQ. V was pared by 2 bases and J by 15 bases, with 12 bases between. The CDR3 coding sequence is TGCGCCAGCAGCTTTGCACAGGTCATGTTCTTC. Translation: CASSFAQVMFF.

V and J are TRBV7-3 and TRBJ2-3, with 8 bases lining up with TRBD2. J was trimmed by 1 base and V by 3 bases; bases with no gene match: 3. The CDR3 consists of 15 residues. The germline V gene has CDR1 SGHTA and CDR2 FQGTGA. In nucleotides, the CDR3 is TGTGCCAGCAGCTTGAGTAGCGGGGGCACAGATACGCAGTATTTT. It is translated as CASSLSSGGTDTQYF.

The V call is TRBV29-1, the J call TRBJ1-1; TRBD1 aligns across 8 bases. With V trimmed by 6 bases and J by 5 bases, 8 bases remained unmatched. Per the germline V gene, CDR1 is SQVTM and CDR2 is ANQGSEA. The CDR3 loop spans 13 amino acids. CDR3 nucleotides: TGCAGCGTCCAGGGGGCGCTGGGGACTGAAGCTTTCTTT. Translation gives CSVQGALGTEAFF.

This rearrangement joins TRBV27 to TRBJ1-2, with 10 bases matching TRBD1. This CDR3 comprises 14 residues. Germline V lookup: CDR1 MNHEY, CDR2 SMNVEV (reference sequence). Trimming at V came to 4 bases and at J to 4 bases, leaving 3 bases not matched to a gene. CDR3 residues: CASSWDRGAYGYTF. The CDR3 DNA follows: TGTGCCAGCAGTTGGGACAGGGGCGCCTATGGCTACACCTTC.

This clone has only one observation. The chain employs TRBV27 and TRBJ2-3, with 7 bases fitting TRBD2. CDR3 length: 16 residues. Per the germline V gene, CDR1 is MNHEY and CDR2 is SMNVEV (reference sequence). V was clipped by 1 base and J by 4 bases; unmatched bases: 8. CDR3 DNA sequence: TGTGCCAGCAGTTTATTGGGTGGCGGGAGATCAGATACGCAGTATTTT. As protein: CASSLLGGGRSDTQYF.

This chain joins TRBV11-2 and TRBJ2-5, with 7 bases that match TRBD2. Germline assignment: CDR1 SGHAT and CDR2 FQNNGV. The CDR3 is made up of 14 amino acids. Trimming cost V 4 bases and J 2 bases; bases outside gene matches: 4. In DNA form, the CDR3 reads TGTGCCAGCAGCTACCTGGGAGGGCAAGAGACCCAGTACTTC. Its translation is CASSYLGGQETQYF.

In DNA form, the CDR3 reads TGCGCCAGCAGCTTGGTAGCAAAGCCTAGCACAGATACGCAGTATTTT. Its translation is CASSLVAKPSTDTQYF. J is TRBJ2-3 and V is TRBV5-1, with D uncertain. V lost 0 bases and J lost 0, with 11 bases in between. This CDR3 is built from 16 residues. Germline-derived CDR1 and CDR2 are SGHRS and YFSETQ.

CDR3 region: CASGPHTEAFF. CDR3 DNA sequence: TGTGCCAGCGGCCCTCACACTGAAGCTTTCTTT. The rearrangement uses TRBV28 and TRBJ1-1, with D uncertain. The CDR3 totals 11 residues. Germline V gives CDR1 MDHEN, CDR2 SYDVKM. Trimming stripped 8 bases from V and 3 bases from J, with 7 bases between.